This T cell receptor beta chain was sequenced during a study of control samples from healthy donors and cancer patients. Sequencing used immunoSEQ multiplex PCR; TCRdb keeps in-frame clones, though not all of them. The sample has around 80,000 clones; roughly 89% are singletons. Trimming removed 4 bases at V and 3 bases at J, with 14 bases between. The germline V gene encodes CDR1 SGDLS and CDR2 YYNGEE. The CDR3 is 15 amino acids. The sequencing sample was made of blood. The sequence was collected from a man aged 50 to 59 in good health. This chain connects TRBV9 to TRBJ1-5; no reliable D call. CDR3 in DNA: TGTGCCAGCAGCCAAGGCCCCGTCCCCAATCAGCCCCAGCATTTT. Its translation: CASSQGPVPNQPQHF. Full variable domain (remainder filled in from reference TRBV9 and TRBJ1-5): DSGVTQTPKHLITATGQRVTLRCSPRSGDLSVYWYQQSLDQGLQFLIQYYNGEERAKGNILERFSAQQFPDLHSELNLSSLELGDSALYFCASSQGPVPNQPQHFGDGTRLSIL.